This T cell receptor beta chain was retrieved from a study of lymphopenia after photon versus proton radiotherapy. Using immunoSEQ multiplex PCR, the repertoire was profiled, and TCRdb retains in-frame clones only, with some absent. The sample records 150,000 to 200,000 clones, about 88% being singletons. Germline values: CDR1 MDHEN, CDR2 SYDVKM. V shed 6 bases and J 5 bases; nucleotides not matched to a gene: 8. CDR3 length: 15 residues. This TCR derives from a man between 50 and 59 years old with gastric cancer. The sequencing here drew on peripheral blood, taken from a patient treated with photon-based radiotherapy. This chain connects TRBV28 to TRBJ1-2; TRBD1 matches at 11 bases. The CDR3: CASRPTGQGEYGYTF. Here the CDR3 DNA reads TGTGCCAGCAGACCGACGGGACAGGGGGAGTATGGCTACACCTTC.